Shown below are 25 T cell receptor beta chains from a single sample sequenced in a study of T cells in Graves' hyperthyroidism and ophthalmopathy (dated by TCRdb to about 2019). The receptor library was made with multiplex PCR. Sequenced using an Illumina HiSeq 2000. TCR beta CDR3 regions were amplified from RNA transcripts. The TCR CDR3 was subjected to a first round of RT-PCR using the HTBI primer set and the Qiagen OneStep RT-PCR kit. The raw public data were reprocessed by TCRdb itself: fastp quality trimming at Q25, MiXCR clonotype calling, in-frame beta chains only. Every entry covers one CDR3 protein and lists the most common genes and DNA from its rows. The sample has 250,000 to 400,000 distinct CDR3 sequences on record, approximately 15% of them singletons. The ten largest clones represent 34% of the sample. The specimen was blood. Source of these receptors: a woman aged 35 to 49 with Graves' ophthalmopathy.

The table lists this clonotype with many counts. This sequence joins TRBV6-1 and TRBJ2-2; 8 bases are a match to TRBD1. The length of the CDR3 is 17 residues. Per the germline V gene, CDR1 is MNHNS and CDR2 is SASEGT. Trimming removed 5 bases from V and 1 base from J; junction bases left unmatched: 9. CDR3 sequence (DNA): TGTGCCAGCAGTAGACTGACCGGGACAGGGAACACCGGGGAGCTGTTTTTT. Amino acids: CASSRLTGTGNTGELFF.

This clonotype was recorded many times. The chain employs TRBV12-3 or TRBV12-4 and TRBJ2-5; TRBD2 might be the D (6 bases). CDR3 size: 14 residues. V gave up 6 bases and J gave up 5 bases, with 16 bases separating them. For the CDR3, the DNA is TGTGCCAGCAGATATGAGGGGCGGGGTGAGACCCAGTACTTC. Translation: CASRYEGRGETQYF.

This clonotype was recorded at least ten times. The CDR3 loop reads CASSYGIKSSGQGETQYF. DNA of the CDR3: TGTGCCAGCAGTTACGGTATCAAGTCGTCAGGACAAGGAGAGACCCAGTACTTC. V usage is TRBV6-2 or TRBV6-3 and J usage is TRBJ2-5; a possible D gene is TRBD1 (5 bases). The CDR3 has 18 amino acids. Trimming cost V 2 bases and J 4 bases, with 23 bases left between them. Looked up from germline, CDR1 is MNHEY and CDR2 is SVGEGT.

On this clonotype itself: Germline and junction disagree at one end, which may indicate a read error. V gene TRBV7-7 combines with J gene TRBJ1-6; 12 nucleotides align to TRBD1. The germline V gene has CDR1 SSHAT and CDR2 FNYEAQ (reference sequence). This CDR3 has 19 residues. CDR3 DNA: TGTGCTAGCAGCTTAAACGCGGGACAGGGGGCAGGCGGGAATTCACCCCTCCACTTT. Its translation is CASSLNAGQGAGGNSPLHF.

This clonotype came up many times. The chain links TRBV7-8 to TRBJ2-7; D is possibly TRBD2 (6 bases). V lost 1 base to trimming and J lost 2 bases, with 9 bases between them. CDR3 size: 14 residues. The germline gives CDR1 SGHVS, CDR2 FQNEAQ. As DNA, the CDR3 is TGTGCCAGCAGCTTAGGGGGACTTGCCTACGAGCAGTACTTC. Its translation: CASSLGGLAYEQYF.

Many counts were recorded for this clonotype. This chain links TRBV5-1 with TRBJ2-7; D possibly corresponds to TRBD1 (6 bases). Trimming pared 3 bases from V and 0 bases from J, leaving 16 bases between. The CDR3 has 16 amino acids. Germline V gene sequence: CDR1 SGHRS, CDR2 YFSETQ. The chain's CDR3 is CASSSGQPFSSYEQYF. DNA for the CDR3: TGCGCCAGCAGCTCCGGACAGCCCTTTAGCTCCTACGAGCAGTACTTC. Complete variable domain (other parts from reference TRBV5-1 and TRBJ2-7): KAGVTQTPRYLIKTRGQQVTLSCSPISGHRSVSWYQQTPGQGLQFLFEYFSETQRNKGNFPGRFSGRQFSNSRSEMNVSTLELGDSALYLCASSSGQPFSSYEQYFGPGTRLTVT.

CDR3 sequence: CASRRGTVNEQFF. The CDR3 nucleotides are TGTGCCAGCAGGCGAGGGACAGTAAATGAGCAGTTCTTC. The chain couples TRBV12-3 or TRBV12-4 to TRBJ2-1; 7 bases agree with TRBD1. V lost 6 bases to trimming and J lost 7 bases; unmatched junction nucleotides: 6. CDR3 length equals 13 residues.

The CDR3: CASSQDWDNEQFF. CDR3 bases: TGTGCCAGCAGCCAAGATTGGGACAATGAGCAGTTCTTC. This rearrangement joins TRBV4-2 to TRBJ2-1; D is undetermined. Between the trimmed V and J ends, which lost 0 bases and 5 bases, there was a span of 5 bases. CDR3 length: 13 amino acids. Germline V lookup: CDR1 LGHNA, CDR2 YNFKEQ.

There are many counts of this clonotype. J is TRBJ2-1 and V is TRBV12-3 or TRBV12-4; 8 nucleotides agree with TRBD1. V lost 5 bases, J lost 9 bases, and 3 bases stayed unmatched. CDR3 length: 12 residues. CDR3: CASSRTGIEQFF. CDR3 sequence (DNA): TGTGCCAGCAGTAGGACAGGGATTGAGCAGTTCTTC.

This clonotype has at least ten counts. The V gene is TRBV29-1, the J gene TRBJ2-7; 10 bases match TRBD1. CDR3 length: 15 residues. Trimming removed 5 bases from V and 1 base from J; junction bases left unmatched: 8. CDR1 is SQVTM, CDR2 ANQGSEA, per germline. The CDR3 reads CSVQNSGQGSYEQYF. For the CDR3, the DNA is TGCAGCGTTCAGAACTCGGGACAGGGGTCCTACGAGCAGTACTTC.

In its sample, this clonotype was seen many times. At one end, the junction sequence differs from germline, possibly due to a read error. CDR3 loop: CASSPSTYNEQFF. The CDR3 DNA reads TGTGCTAGCAGCCCCTCAACCTACAATGAGCAGTTCTTC. The chain uses TRBV7-7 and TRBJ2-1; D is unresolved. This CDR3 is 13 amino acids long. Germline-derived CDR1 and CDR2 are SSHAT and FNYEAQ (reference sequence).

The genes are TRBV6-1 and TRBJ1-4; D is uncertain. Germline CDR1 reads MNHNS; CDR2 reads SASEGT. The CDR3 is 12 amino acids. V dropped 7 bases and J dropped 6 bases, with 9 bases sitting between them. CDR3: CASMGYDEKLFF. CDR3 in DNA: TGTGCCAGCATGGGTTACGATGAAAAACTGTTTTTT.

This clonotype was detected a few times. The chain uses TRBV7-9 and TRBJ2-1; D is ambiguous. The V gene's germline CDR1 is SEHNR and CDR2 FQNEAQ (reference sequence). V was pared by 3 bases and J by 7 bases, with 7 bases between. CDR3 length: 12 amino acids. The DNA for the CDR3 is TGTGCCAGCAGCTTGGGGAAGAATGAGCAGTTCTTC. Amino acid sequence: CASSLGKNEQFF.

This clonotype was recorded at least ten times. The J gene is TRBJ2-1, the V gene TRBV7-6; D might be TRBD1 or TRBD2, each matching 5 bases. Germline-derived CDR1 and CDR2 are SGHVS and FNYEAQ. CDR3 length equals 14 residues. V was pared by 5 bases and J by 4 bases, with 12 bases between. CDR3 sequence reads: CASSPRGVYNEQFF. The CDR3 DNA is TGTGCCAGCAGCCCCCGAGGGGTATACAATGAGCAGTTCTTC. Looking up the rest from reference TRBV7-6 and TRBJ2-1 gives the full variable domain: GAGVSQSPRYKVTKRGQDVALRCDPISGHVSLYWYRQALGQGPEFLTYFNYEAQQDKSGLPNDRFSAERPEGSISTLTIQRTEQRDSAMYRCASSPRGVYNEQFFGPGTRLTVL.

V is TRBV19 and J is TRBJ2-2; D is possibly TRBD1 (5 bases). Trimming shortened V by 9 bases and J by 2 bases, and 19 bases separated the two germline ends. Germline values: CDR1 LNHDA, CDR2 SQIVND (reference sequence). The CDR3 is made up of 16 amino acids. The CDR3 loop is CASARPGQLNTGELFF. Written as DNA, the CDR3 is TGTGCCAGCGCTAGACCCGGACAACTCAACACCGGGGAGCTGTTTTTT.

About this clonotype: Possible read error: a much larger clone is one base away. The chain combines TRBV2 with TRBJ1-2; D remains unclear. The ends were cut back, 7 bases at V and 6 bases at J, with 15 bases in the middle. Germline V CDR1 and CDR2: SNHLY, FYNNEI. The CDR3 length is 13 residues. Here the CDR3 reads CASIHKMSHGYTF. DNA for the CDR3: TGTGCCAGCATCCACAAGATGAGTCATGGCTACACCTTC.

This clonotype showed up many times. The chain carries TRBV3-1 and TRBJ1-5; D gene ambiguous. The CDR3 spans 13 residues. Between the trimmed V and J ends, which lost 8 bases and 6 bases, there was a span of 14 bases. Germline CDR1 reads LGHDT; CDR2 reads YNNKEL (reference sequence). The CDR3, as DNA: TGTGCCAGCCAGGCGAGCTTGGGTCAGCCCCAGCATTTT. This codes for CASQASLGQPQHF.

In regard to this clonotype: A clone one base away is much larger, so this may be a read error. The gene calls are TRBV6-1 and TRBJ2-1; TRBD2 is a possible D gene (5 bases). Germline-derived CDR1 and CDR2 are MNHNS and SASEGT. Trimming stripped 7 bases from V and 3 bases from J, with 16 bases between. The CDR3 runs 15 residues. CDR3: CASTGGNKNYNEQFF. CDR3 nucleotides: TGTGCCAGCACCGGAGGTAACAAGAACTACAATGAGCAGTTCTTC.

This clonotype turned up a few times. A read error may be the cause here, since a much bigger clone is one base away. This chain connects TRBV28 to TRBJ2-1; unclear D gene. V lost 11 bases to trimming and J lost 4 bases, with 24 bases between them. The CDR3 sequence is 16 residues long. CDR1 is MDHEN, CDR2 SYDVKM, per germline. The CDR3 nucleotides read TGTGCCTGCCTTTTCTCCGGGCAAATCGAATACAATGAGCAGTTCTTC. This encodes CACLFSGQIEYNEQFF. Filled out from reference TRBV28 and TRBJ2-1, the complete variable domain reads DVKVTQSSRYLVKRTGEKVFLECVQDMDHENMFWYRQDPGLGLRLIYFSYDVKMKEKGDIPEGYSVSREKKERFSLILESASTNQTSMYLCACLFSGQIEYNEQFFGPGTRLTVL.

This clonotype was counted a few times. CDR3 loop: CASSVARGYNSPLHF. CDR3 nucleotide sequence: TGTGCCAGCAGCGTAGCGAGAGGGTATAATTCACCCCTCCACTTT. V is TRBV9 and J is TRBJ1-6; D is unresolved. This CDR3 comprises 15 residues. V lost 0 bases, J lost 4 bases, and 8 bases lay in between. Germline assignment: CDR1 SGDLS and CDR2 YYNGEE.

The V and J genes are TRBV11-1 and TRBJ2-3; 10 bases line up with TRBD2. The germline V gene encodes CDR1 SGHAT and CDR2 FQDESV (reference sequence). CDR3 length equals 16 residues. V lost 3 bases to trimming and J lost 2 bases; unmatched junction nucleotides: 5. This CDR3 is CASSFLSGRNTDTQYF. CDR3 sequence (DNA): TGTGCCAGCAGCTTCCTTAGCGGGAGGAACACAGATACGCAGTATTTT.

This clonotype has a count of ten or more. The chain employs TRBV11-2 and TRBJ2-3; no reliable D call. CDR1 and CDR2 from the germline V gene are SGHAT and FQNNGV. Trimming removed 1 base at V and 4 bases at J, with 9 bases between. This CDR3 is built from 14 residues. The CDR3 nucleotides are TGTGCCAGCAGCTTAGGACCGGGTGCAGATACGCAGTATTTT. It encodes CASSLGPGADTQYF.

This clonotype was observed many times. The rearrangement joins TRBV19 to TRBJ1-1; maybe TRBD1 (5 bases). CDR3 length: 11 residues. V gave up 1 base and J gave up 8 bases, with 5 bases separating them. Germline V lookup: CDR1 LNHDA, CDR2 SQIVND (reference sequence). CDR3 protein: CASSIGGEAFF. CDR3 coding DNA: TGTGCCAGTAGTATAGGGGGCGAAGCTTTCTTT.

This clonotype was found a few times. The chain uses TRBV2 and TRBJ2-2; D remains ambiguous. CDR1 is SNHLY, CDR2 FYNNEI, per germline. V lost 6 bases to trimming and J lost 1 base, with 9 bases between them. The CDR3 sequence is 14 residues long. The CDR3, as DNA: TGTGCCAGCAGAGGCGCTATGAACACCGGGGAGCTGTTTTTT. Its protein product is CASRGAMNTGELFF.

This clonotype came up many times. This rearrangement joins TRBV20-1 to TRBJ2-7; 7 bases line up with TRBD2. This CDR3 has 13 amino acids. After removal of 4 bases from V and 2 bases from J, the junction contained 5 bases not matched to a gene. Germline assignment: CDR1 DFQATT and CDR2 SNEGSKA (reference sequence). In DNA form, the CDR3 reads TGCAGTGCTAAAGCGGGGAGCCCCTACGAGCAGTACTTC. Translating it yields CSAKAGSPYEQYF.